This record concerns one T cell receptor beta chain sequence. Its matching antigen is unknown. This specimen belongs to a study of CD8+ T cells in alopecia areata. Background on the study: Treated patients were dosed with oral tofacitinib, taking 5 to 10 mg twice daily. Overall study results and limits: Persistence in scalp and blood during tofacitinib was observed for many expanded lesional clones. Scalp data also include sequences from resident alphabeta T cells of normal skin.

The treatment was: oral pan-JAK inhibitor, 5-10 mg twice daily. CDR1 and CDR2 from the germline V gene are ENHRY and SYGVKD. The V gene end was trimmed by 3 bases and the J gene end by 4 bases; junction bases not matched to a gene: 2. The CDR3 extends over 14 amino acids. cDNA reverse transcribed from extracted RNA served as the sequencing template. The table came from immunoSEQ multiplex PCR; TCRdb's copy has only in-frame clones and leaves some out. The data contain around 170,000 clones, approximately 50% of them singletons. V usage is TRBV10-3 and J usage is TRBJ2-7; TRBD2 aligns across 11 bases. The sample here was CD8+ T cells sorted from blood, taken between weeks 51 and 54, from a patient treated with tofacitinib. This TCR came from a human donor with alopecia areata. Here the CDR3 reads CAISDLAGGYEQYF. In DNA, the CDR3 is TGTGCCATCAGTGACCTAGCGGGGGGTTACGAGCAGTACTTC.